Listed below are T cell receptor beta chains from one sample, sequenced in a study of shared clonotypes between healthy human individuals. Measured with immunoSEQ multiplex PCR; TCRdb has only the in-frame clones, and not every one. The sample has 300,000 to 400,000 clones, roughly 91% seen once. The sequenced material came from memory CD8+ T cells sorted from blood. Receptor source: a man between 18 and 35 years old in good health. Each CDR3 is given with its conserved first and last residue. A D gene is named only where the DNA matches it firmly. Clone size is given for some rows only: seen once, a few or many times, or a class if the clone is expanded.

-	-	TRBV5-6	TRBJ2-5	CASSFTAVQETQYF	TGTGCCAGCAGCTTTACAGCAGTACAAGAGACCCAGTACTTC
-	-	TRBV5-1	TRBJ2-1	CASSSWDVNNEQFF	TGCGCCAGCAGCTCCTGGGACGTGAACAATGAGCAGTTCTTC
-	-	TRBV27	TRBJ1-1	CASSPLGTNTEAFF	TGTGCCAGCAGCCCTCTGGGGACGAACACTGAAGCTTTCTTT
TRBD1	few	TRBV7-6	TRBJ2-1	CASSLGPGQGFNEQFF	TGTGCCAGCAGCTTAGGACCGGGACAGGGGTTTAATGAGCAGTTCTTC
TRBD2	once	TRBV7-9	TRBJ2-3	CASSPPGRGSTDTQYF	TGTGCCAGCAGCCCACCCGGGAGGGGTAGCACAGATACGCAGTATTTT
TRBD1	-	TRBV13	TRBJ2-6	CASSPEGAPGANVLTF	TGTGCCAGCAGCCCAGAGGGGGCGCCTGGGGCCAACGTCCTGACTTTC
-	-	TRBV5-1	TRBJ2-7	CASSLWGRGSYEQYF	TGCGCCAGCAGCTTGTGGGGGCGGGGATCCTACGAGCAGTACTTC
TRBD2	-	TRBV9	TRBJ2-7	CASSAGTSLDEQYF	TGTGCCAGCAGCGCCGGGACTAGCCTCGACGAGCAGTACTTC
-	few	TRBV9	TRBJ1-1	CASSVVVGTEAFF	TGTGCCAGCAGCGTAGTAGTTGGCACTGAAGCTTTCTTT
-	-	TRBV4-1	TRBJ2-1	CASSQGFLASSYNEQFF	TGCGCCAGCAGCCAGGGGTTTCTAGCGAGCTCCTACAATGAGCAGTTCTTC
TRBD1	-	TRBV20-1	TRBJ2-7	CSADRGSEQYF	TGCAGTGCGGACAGGGGGAGCGAGCAGTACTTC
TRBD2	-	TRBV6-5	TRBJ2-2	CASSYSAGGTTGELFF	TGTGCCAGCAGTTACTCGGCGGGGGGGACGACCGGGGAGCTGTTTTTT
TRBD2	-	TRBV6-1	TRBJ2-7	CASSGRGIAGVGHEQYF	TGTGCCAGCAGTGGTCGCGGAATAGCGGGAGTCGGCCACGAGCAGTACTTC
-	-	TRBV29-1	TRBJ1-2	CSSRQLDAGYTF	TGCAGCTCCCGACAGCTCGATGCTGGCTACACCTTC
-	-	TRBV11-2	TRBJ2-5	CASSLAGSQYF	TGTGCCAGCAGCTTAGCGGGGTCCCAGTACTTC
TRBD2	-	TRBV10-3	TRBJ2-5	CAISGPATSGETQYF	TGTGCCATCAGTGGCCCCGCGACTAGCGGAGAGACCCAGTACTTC
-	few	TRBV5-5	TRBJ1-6	CASSLSPGDSPLHF	TGTGCCAGCAGCTTGAGCCCAGGGGATTCACCCCTCCACTTT
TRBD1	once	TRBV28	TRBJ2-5	CASSWGTGGTGETQYF	TGTGCCAGCAGTTGGGGGACAGGGGGAACCGGGGAGACCCAGTACTTC
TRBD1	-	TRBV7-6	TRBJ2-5	CASNPRDRRGQETQYF	TGTGCCAGCAACCCCCGGGACAGAAGGGGTCAAGAGACCCAGTACTTC
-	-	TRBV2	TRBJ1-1	CASSLVPNTEAFF	TGTGCCAGCAGTTTGGTTCCGAACACTGAAGCTTTCTTT
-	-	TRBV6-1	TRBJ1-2	CASSEDLGGTYGYTF	TGTGCCAGCAGTGAGGATTTGGGAGGTACCTATGGCTACACCTTC
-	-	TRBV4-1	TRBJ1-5	CASSQAGRGGQPQHF	TGCGCCAGCAGCCAGGCCGGGAGGGGTGGGCAGCCCCAGCATTTT
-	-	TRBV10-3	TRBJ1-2	CAITGGEDGYTF	TGTGCCATCACGGGCGGAGAGGATGGCTACACCTTC
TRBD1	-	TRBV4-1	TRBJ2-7	CASSPPGQGNYEQYF	TGCGCCAGCAGCCCCCCGGGACAGGGGAACTACGAGCAGTACTTC
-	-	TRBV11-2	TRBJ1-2	CASSLVGDYGYTF	TGTGCCAGCAGCTTAGTCGGGGACTATGGCTACACCTTC
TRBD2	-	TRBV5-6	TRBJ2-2	CASSPVGGATGELFF	TGTGCCAGCAGCCCCGTGGGAGGGGCGACCGGGGAGCTGTTTTTT
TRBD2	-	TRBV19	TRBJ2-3	CATSAGVSTDTQYF	TGTGCCACTTCAGCGGGGGTTAGCACAGATACGCAGTATTTT
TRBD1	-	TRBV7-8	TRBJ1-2	CASSFGQGAHYGYTF	TGTGCCAGCAGTTTTGGACAGGGGGCCCACTATGGCTACACCTTC
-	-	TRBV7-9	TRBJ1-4	CASSLAHEKLFF	TGTGCCAGCAGCTTAGCTCATGAAAAACTGTTTTTT
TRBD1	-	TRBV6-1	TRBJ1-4	CASSVGQRVATNEKLFF	TGTGCCAGCAGTGTGGGACAGAGAGTTGCAACTAATGAAAAACTGTTTTTT
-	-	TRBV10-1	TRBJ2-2	CASSESISPGSPLTGELFF	TGCGCCAGCAGTGAGTCGATATCCCCTGGAAGCCCCCTAACCGGGGAGCTGTTTTTT
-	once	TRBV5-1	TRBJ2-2	CASSFEENTGELFF	TGCGCCAGCAGCTTTGAGGAGAACACCGGGGAGCTGTTTTTT
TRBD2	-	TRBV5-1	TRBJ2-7	CASSLARGSPEQYF	TGCGCCAGCAGCTTGGCGCGGGGGAGTCCCGAGCAGTACTTC
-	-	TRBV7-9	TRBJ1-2	CASTPMLVGYGYTF	TGTGCCAGCACCCCAATGTTGGTGGGCTATGGCTACACCTTC
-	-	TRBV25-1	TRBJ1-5	CASSREGDQPQHF	TGTGCCAGCAGTAGGGAGGGGGATCAGCCCCAGCATTTT
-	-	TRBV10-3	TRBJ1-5	CAISEAGWQPQHF	TGTGCCATCAGTGAGGCAGGGTGGCAGCCCCAGCATTTT
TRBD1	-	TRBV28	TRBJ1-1	CASGGQVSDTEAFF	TGTGCCAGCGGGGGACAGGTGTCCGACACTGAAGCTTTCTTT
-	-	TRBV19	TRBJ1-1	CASTLGLNTEAFF	TGTGCCAGTACCTTGGGTCTGAACACTGAAGCTTTCTTT
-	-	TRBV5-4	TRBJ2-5	CASSLKLVGETQYF	TGTGCCAGCAGCTTGAAATTGGTTGGAGAGACCCAGTACTTC
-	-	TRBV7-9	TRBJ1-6	CASSFAPDGNSPLHF	TGTGCCAGCAGCTTCGCTCCGGACGGAAATTCACCCCTCCACTTT